Each of the 20 T cell receptor beta chains below was sequenced from the same sample in a study of post-analysis software for immune sequencing data. Whole-study findings and limits: TRBV5-6, TRBV5-1 and TRBV20-1 were among roughly 5 TRBV segments more frequent in patients than controls.

Antigens of these TCRs are unknown. Unique molecular identifiers tagged the TCR beta cDNA libraries. Each CDR3 protein is one row after TCRdb ran MiXCR on the PCR reads. The sample records around 770,000 distinct CDR3 sequences, around 46% being singletons. Input material: blood. The receptors come from a girl aged 10 to 17 with multiple sclerosis.

This sequence joins TRBV29-1 and TRBJ1-2; weak D call: TRBD1 (6 bases). Germline values: CDR1 SQVTM, CDR2 ANQGSEA. This CDR3 is built from 16 residues. The germline V and J ends were trimmed by 1 base and 3 bases, with 18 bases remaining between them. The CDR3: CSVEVRWDTGDYGYTF. CDR3 coding DNA: TGCAGCGTTGAAGTCCGCTGGGACACGGGAGACTATGGCTACACCTTC.

Written as DNA, the CDR3 is TGTGCCAGCAGCGAGGACAGGGCCGGGGGCTACACCTTC. Translating it yields CASSEDRAGGYTF. The chain uses TRBV7-8 and TRBJ1-2; 8 nucleotides agree with TRBD1. Germline lookup yields CDR1 SGHVS and CDR2 FQNEAQ. CDR3 size: 13 residues. V trimming: 5 bases; J trimming: 8 bases; junction bases outside the gene matches: 7.

This clonotype was counted a few times. The chain has TRBV2 and TRBJ1-1; D gene ambiguous. Trimming pared 7 bases from V and 1 base from J, leaving 10 bases between. The CDR3 has 13 residues. The V gene's germline CDR1 is SNHLY and CDR2 FYNNEI. CDR3 amino acids: CASTKHPNTEAFF. The CDR3 bases are TGTGCCAGCACCAAACACCCGAACACTGAAGCTTTCTTT.

The rearrangement links TRBV10-3 to TRBJ2-5, with 10 positions matching TRBD2. CDR1 and CDR2 (germline): ENHRY, SYGVKD. After removal of 5 bases from V and 2 bases from J, the junction contained 8 bases not matched to a gene. CDR3 length: 16 residues. As DNA, the CDR3 is TGTGCCATCAGTAAGCTAGCGGGAGAACCTCAAGAGACCCAGTACTTC. It codes for CAISKLAGEPQETQYF.

This rearrangement joins TRBV20-1 to TRBJ2-7; the D gene is possibly TRBD1 (6 bases). The CDR3 covers 12 residues. Germline CDR1 reads DFQATT; CDR2 reads SNEGSKA (reference sequence). In DNA, the CDR3 is TGCAGCCCACGGGACATGTCCTACGAGCAGTACTTC. Amino acid sequence: CSPRDMSYEQYF.

As concerns this clonotype: This may arise from a read error, as a much more abundant clone is one base away. V usage is TRBV7-6 and J usage is TRBJ1-4; no firm D call. Germline CDR1 reads SGHVS; CDR2 reads FNYEAQ. The ends were cut back, 2 bases at V and 8 bases at J, with 6 bases in the middle. CDR3 length equals 12 residues. Written as DNA, the CDR3 is TGTGCCAGCAGCTTAAAAGGGGAAAAACTGTTTTTT. Translated, it gives CASSLKGEKLFF. Full variable domain (outside the CDR3, taken from reference TRBV7-6 and TRBJ1-4): GAGVSQSPRYKVTKRGQDVALRCDPISGHVSLYWYRQALGQGPEFLTYFNYEAQQDKSGLPNDRFSAERPEGSISTLTIQRTEQRDSAMYRCASSLKGEKLFFGSGTQLSVL.

About this clonotype: At one of its ends the junction is not consistent with the germline gene, which may arise from a read error. This chain links TRBV2 with TRBJ1-2, with a weak D call TRBD1 (6 bases). Looked up from germline, CDR1 is SNHLY and CDR2 is FYNNEI. The CDR3 is 12 residues long. The CDR3 nucleotides are TGTGCCGGCAGTGGGGGGGCCGATGGCTACACCTTC. Its protein is CAGSGGADGYTF.

A few counts support this clonotype. V usage is TRBV29-1 and J usage is TRBJ2-1; D remains ambiguous. V was pared by 4 bases and J by 7 bases, with 8 bases between. Looked up from germline, CDR1 is SQVTM and CDR2 is ANQGSEA. This CDR3 spans 11 amino acids. This CDR3 is CSVGLPNEQFF. CDR3 bases: TGCAGCGTTGGCCTCCCGAATGAGCAGTTCTTC.

The rearrangement uses TRBV12-3 or TRBV12-4 and TRBJ2-5; D is perhaps TRBD1 or TRBD2 (5 bases each). There are 17 residues in the CDR3. Trimming removed 6 bases from V and 4 bases from J, with 24 bases in between. The CDR3 reads CASRLNPNQSGRETQYF. CDR3 nucleotides: TGTGCCAGCAGGCTCAACCCAAACCAGTCAGGGAGAGAGACCCAGTACTTC.

The gene calls are TRBV20-1 and TRBJ2-1; 8 bases match TRBD2. J gave up 4 bases and V 7 bases, and 9 bases lay outside the gene matches. From germline, CDR1 is DFQATT and CDR2 SNEGSKA (reference sequence). This CDR3 is 14 amino acids long. The DNA for the CDR3 is TGCAGTGTCAGGCGGGCTAGCGGGTACAATGAGCAGTTCTTC. Its translation: CSVRRASGYNEQFF.

This chain uses TRBV18 with TRBJ2-5; the D is unclear. The germline CDR1 and CDR2 sequences are KGHSH and LQKENI. The length of the CDR3 is 13 residues. V lost 4 bases, J lost 4 bases, and 10 bases lay in between. This chain's CDR3 is CASSQSLGETQYF. In nucleotides, the CDR3 is TGTGCCAGCTCACAAAGTTTGGGAGAGACCCAGTACTTC.

This clonotype appeared a few times. This chain links TRBV12-5 with TRBJ2-4, with 9 bases matching TRBD1. Germline V gene sequence: CDR1 LGHNT, CDR2 FRNRAP. Trimming cost V 5 bases and J 1 base; bases outside gene matches: 18. This CDR3 is 20 amino acids long. CDR3 coding DNA: TGTGCTAGTGGTGGCGCCGGGACAGGGATCGACCAGGGGGCCAAAAACATTCAGTACTTC. Its protein is CASGGAGTGIDQGAKNIQYF.

The V call is TRBV20-1, the J call TRBJ2-3; TRBD2 agrees at 9 bases. The V and J ends lost 6 bases and 2 bases, in that order; junction bases with no gene match: 6. This CDR3 spans 14 amino acids. Germline-derived CDR1 and CDR2 are DFQATT and SNEGSKA (reference sequence). This chain's CDR3 is CSARLAALTDTQYF. The CDR3 nucleotides read TGCAGTGCCAGACTAGCGGCCCTCACAGATACGCAGTATTTT.

The CDR3 DNA reads TGTGCCTGGGGGAACAGCTATGGCTACACCTTC. This codes for CAWGNSYGYTF. The V call is TRBV30, the J call TRBJ1-2; D remains unclear. Germline V gives CDR1 GTSNPN, CDR2 SVGIG (reference sequence). The CDR3 sequence is 11 residues long. Trimming pared 5 bases from V and 4 bases from J, leaving 8 bases between.

The chain joins TRBV12-3 or TRBV12-4 to TRBJ2-7; a weak D match, TRBD2 (6 bases). This CDR3 spans 15 amino acids. V lost 1 base and J 2 bases, leaving 12 bases between the germline ends. Here the CDR3 DNA reads TGTGCCAGCAGTTTAGATGGAGGGCTTACCTACGAGCAGTACTTC. The encoded protein is CASSLDGGLTYEQYF.

This clonotype was observed a few times. The chain combines TRBV4-2 with TRBJ2-5, with TRBD1 matching over 7 bases. The V and J ends lost 3 bases and 1 base, in that order; junction bases with no gene match: 11. Per the germline V gene, CDR1 is LGHNA and CDR2 is YNFKEQ. This CDR3 spans 17 amino acids. The DNA for the CDR3 is TGTGCCAGCAGCCATGCCGGCTCAGGGGGTTTCCAAGAGACCCAGTACTTC. Amino acids: CASSHAGSGGFQETQYF.

This clonotype was found many times. V is TRBV5-1 and J is TRBJ2-5, with 9 bases lining up with TRBD1. The CDR3 totals 14 residues. V dropped 2 bases and J dropped 5; count of bases not matched to a gene: 4. Germline loops: CDR1 SGHRS, CDR2 YFSETQ. The CDR3 region is CASSFGQGRETQYF. The CDR3 DNA is TGCGCCAGCAGCTTTGGACAGGGGCGGGAGACCCAGTACTTC.

As for this clonotype: A much bigger clone sits one base away, suggesting this may be a read error. This chain uses TRBV7-2 with TRBJ2-7, with D hard to call. Germline lookup yields CDR1 SGHTA and CDR2 FQGNSA. The CDR3 spans 12 residues. DNA for the CDR3: TGTGCCGGCAGCTTAGACCGCTACGAGCAGTACTTC. Amino acids: CAGSLDRYEQYF. Supplemented by reference TRBV7-2 and TRBJ2-7, the full variable domain reads GAGVSQSPSNKVTEKGKDVELRCDPISGHTALYWYRQSLGQGLEFLIYFQGNSAPDKSGLPSDRFSAERTGGSVSTLTIQRTQQEDSAVYLCAGSLDRYEQYFGPGTRLTVT.

V gene TRBV27 combines with J gene TRBJ2-1, with 9 bases fitting TRBD2. V lost 0 bases to trimming and J lost 3 bases; unmatched junction nucleotides: 18. The germline V gene encodes CDR1 MNHEY and CDR2 SMNVEV (reference sequence). The CDR3 covers 21 residues. Here the CDR3 reads CASSLSGGFLAGESVYNEQFF. The DNA of the CDR3 is TGTGCCAGCAGTTTATCGGGGGGTTTCTTAGCGGGAGAATCGGTCTACAATGAGCAGTTCTTC.

This clonotype has only one observation. The chain links TRBV11-2 to TRBJ2-1; a weak D match, TRBD2 (5 bases). Germline loops: CDR1 SGHAT, CDR2 FQNNGV. This CDR3 region has 15 residues. Trimming cost V 1 base and J 6 bases, with 13 bases left between them. The CDR3, as DNA: TGTGCCAGCAGCTTAGCTTTCCGAGGGCGCAATGAGCAGTTCTTC. It translates to CASSLAFRGRNEQFF.